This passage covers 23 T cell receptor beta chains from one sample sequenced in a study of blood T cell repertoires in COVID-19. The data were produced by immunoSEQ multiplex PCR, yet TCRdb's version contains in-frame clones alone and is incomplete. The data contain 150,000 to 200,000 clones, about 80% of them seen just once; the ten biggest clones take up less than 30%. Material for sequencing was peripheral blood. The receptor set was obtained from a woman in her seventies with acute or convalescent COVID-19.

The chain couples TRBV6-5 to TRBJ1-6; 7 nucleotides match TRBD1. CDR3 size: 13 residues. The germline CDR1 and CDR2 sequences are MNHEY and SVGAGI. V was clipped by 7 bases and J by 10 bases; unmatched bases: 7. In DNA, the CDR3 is TGTGCCAGCACCTCACAGGGGTCCTCACCCCTCCACTTT. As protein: CASTSQGSSPLHF.

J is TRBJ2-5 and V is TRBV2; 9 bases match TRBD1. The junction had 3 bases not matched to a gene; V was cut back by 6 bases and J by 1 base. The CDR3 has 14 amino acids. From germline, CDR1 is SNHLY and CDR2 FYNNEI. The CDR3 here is CASRGTGIQETQYF. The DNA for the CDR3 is TGTGCCAGCAGGGGGACAGGGATCCAAGAGACCCAGTACTTC. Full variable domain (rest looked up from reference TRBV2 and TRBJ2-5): EPEVTQTPSHQVTQMGQEVILRCVPISNHLYFYWYRQILGQKVEFLVSFYNNEISEKSEIFDDQFSVERPDGSNFTLKIRSTKLEDSAMYFCASRGTGIQETQYFGPGTRLLVL.

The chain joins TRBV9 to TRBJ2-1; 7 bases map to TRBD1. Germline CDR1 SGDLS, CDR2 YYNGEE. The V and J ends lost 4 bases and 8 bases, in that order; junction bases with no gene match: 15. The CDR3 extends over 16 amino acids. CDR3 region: CASSPWDSSMADEQFF. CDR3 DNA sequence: TGTGCCAGCAGCCCGTGGGACAGCAGTATGGCGGATGAGCAGTTCTTC.

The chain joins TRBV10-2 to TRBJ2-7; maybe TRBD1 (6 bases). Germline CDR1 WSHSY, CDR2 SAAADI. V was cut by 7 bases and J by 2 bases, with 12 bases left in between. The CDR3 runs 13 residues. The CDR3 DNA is TGCGCCAGCACGAACAGGGATACCTACGAGCAGTACTTC. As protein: CASTNRDTYEQYF.

The CDR3 sequence: CAISESEPGGYEQYF. DNA of the CDR3: TGTGCCATCAGTGAGTCGGAACCGGGGGGCTACGAGCAGTACTTC. The rearrangement links TRBV10-3 to TRBJ2-7; TRBD2 matches 7 bases. The CDR3 sequence is 15 residues long. V shed 0 bases, J shed 3 bases, and the junction held 5 bases outside the gene matches. Germline V gene sequence: CDR1 ENHRY, CDR2 SYGVKD.

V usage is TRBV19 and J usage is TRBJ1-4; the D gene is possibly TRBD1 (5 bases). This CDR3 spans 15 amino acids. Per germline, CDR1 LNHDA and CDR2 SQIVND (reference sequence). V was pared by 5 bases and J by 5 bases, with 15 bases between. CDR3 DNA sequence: TGTGCCAGTAGTGCAGGGAACCGTGGAAATGAAAAACTGTTTTTT. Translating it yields CASSAGNRGNEKLFF.

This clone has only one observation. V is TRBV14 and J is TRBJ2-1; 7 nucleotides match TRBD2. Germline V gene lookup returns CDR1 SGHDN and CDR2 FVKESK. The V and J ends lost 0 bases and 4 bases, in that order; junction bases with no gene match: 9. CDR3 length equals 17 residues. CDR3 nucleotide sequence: TGTGCCAGCAGCCAAGATCGGGGCGGGAGAGGGTACAATGAGCAGTTCTTC. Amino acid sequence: CASSQDRGGRGYNEQFF.

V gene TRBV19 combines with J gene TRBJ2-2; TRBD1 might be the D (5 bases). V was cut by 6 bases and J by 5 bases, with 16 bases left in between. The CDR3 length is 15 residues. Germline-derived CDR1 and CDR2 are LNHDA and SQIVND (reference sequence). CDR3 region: CASRSGQGGTGELFF. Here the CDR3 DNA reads TGTGCCAGTAGATCTGGGCAGGGTGGAACCGGGGAGCTGTTTTTT.

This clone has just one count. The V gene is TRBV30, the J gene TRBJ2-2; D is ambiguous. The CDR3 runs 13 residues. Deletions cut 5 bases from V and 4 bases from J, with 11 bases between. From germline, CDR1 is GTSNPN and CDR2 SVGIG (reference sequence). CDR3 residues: CAWGQSGTGELFF. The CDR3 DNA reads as TGTGCCTGGGGCCAATCGGGCACCGGGGAGCTGTTTTTT. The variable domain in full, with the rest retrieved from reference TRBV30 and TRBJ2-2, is SQTIHQWPATLVQPVGSPLSLECTVEGTSNPNLYWYRQAAGRGLQLLFYSVGIGQISSEVPQNLSASRPQDRQFILSSKKLLLSDSGFYLCAWGQSGTGELFFGEGSRLTVL.

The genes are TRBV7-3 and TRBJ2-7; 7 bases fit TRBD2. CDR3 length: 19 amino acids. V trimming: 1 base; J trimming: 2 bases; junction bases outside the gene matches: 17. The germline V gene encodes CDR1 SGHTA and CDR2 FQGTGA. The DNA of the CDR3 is TGTGCCAGCAGCTTAAAGGATTCGCCTAGCGGTAAATCCCCCTACGAGCAGTACTTC. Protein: CASSLKDSPSGKSPYEQYF.

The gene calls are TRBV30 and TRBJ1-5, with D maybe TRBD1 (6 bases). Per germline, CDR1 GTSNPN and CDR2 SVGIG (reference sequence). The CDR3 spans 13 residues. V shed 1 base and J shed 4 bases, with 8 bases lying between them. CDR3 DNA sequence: TGTGCCTGGAGTGCCCAGGGGAATCAGCCCCAGCATTTT. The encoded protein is CAWSAQGNQPQHF.

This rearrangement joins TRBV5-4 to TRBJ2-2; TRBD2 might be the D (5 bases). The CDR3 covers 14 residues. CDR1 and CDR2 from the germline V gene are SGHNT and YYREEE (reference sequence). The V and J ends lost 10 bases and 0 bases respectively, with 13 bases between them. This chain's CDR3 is CAGGGLPNTGELFF. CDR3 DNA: TGTGCCGGCGGAGGTCTACCGAACACCGGGGAGCTGTTTTTT.

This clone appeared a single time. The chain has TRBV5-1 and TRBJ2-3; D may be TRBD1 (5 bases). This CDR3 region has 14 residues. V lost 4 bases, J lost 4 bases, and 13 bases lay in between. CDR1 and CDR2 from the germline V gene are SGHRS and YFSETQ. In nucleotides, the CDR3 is TGCGCCAGCAGCCAGACAGTGAGCGCAGATACGCAGTATTTT. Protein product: CASSQTVSADTQYF.

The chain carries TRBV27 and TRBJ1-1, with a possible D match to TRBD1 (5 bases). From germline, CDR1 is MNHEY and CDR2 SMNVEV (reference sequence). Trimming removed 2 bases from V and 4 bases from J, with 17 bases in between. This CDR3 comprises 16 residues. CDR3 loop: CASSLQGPGGTTEAFF. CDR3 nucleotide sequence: TGTGCCAGCAGTTTACAGGGCCCCGGTGGAACCACTGAAGCTTTCTTT.

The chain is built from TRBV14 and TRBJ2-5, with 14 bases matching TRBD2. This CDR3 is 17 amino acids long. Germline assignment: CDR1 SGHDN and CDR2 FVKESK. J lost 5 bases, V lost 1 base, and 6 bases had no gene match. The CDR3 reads CASSQGTGTSGSETQYF. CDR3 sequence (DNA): TGTGCCAGCAGCCAAGGTACCGGGACTAGCGGGAGTGAGACCCAGTACTTC.

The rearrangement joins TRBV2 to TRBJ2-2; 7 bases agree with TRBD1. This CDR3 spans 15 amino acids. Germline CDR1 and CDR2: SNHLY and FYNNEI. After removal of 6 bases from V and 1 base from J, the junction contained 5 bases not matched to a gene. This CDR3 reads CASRTGNRNTGELFF. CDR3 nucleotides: TGTGCCAGCAGGACAGGGAATAGGAACACCGGGGAGCTGTTTTTT.

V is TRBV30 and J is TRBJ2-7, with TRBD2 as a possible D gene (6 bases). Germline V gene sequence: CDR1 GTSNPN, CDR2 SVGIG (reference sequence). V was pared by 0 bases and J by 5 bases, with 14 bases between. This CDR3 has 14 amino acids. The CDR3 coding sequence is TGTGCCTGGAGTGTACGGCGGAGGGCAAACGAGCAGTACTTC. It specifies CAWSVRRRANEQYF.

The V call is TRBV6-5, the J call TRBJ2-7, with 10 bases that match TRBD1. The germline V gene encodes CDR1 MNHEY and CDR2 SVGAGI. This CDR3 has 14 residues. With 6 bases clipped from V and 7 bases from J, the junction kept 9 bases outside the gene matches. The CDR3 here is CASRQTGGLSEQYF. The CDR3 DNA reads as TGTGCCAGCAGACAGACAGGGGGCTTGAGTGAGCAGTACTTC.

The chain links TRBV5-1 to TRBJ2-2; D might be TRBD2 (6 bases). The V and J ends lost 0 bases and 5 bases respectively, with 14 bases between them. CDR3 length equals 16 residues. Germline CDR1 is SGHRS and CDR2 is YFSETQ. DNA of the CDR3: TGCGCCAGCAGCTTGGGCTCCCTAGCGAGGACCGGGGAGCTGTTTTTT. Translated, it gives CASSLGSLARTGELFF.

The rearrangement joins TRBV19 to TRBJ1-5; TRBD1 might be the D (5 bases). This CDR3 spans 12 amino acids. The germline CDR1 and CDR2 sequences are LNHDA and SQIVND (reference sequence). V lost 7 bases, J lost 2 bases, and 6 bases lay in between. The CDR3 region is CASKGGNQPQHF. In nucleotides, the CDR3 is TGTGCCAGTAAAGGGGGCAATCAGCCCCAGCATTTT.

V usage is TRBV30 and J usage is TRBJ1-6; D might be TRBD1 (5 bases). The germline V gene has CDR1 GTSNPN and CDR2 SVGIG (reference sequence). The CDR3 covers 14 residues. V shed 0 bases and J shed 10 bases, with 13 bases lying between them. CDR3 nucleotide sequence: TGTGCCTGGAGTGTGGGGGGAGATTACTCACCCCTCCACTTT. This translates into CAWSVGGDYSPLHF.

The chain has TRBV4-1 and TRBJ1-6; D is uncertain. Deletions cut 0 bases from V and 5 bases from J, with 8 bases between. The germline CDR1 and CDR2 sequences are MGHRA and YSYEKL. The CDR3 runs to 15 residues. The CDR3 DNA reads TGCGCCAGCAGCCAAGAGGCCGCCGATAATTCACCCCTCCACTTT. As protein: CASSQEAADNSPLHF.

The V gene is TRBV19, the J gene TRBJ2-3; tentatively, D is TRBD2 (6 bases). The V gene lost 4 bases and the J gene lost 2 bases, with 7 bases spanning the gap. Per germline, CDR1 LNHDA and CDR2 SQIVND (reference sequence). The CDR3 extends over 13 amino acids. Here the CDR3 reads CASSKDYTDTQYF. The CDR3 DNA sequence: TGTGCCAGTAGTAAGGACTACACAGATACGCAGTATTTT.